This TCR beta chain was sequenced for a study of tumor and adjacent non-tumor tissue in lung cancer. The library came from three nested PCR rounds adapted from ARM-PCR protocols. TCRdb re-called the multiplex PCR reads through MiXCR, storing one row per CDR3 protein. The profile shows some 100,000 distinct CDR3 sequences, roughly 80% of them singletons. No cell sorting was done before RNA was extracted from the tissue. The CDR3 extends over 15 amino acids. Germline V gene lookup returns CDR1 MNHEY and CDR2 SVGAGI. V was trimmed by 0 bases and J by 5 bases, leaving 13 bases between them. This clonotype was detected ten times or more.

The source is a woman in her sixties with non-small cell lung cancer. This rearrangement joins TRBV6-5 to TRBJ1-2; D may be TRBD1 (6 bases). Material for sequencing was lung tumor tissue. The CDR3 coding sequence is TGTGCCAGCAGTTACTCTGTCGGGGGCGCTTATGGCTACACCTTC. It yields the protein CASSYSVGGAYGYTF.